Shown below are 23 T cell receptor beta chains from a single sample sequenced in a study of control samples from healthy donors and cancer patients. Data came from immunoSEQ multiplex PCR; TCRdb stores just in-frame clones and leaves some out. The data show under 300,000 clones, with over 75% seen just once and roughly 13% held by the top ten. Sequences were obtained from PBMCs. The receptors come from a woman between 55 and 75 years old with lung cancer.

The chain joins TRBV2 to TRBJ1-5; maybe TRBD1 (5 bases). CDR3 length equals 12 residues. Looked up from germline, CDR1 is SNHLY and CDR2 is FYNNEI. V lost 4 bases, J lost 5 bases, and 6 bases lay in between. This chain's CDR3 is CASSVQDQPQHF. CDR3 DNA sequence: TGTGCCAGCAGTGTACAGGATCAGCCCCAGCATTTT.

The chain uses TRBV6-1 and TRBJ2-7; 11 bases align to TRBD1. The CDR3 loop spans 15 amino acids. J was trimmed by 4 bases and V by 1 base; bases with no gene match: 3. Looked up from germline, CDR1 is MNHNS and CDR2 is SASEGT. The CDR3 region is CASSEVGQGAYEQYF. In nucleotides, the CDR3 is TGTGCCAGCAGTGAAGTTGGACAGGGGGCTTACGAGCAGTACTTC.

The chain joins TRBV10-1 to TRBJ2-5; 10 bases line up with TRBD1. The V gene's germline CDR1 is WNHNN and CDR2 SYGVQD (reference sequence). Unmatched junction bases numbered 7, after V lost 4 bases and J lost 2 bases. This CDR3 contains 16 residues. CDR3 in DNA: TGCGCCAGCAGTGCGGGACAGGGGACGTCTCAAGAGACCCAGTACTTC. This sequence encodes CASSAGQGTSQETQYF.

The rearrangement joins TRBV18 to TRBJ1-1; 8 positions match TRBD1. V shed 3 bases, J shed 3 bases, and the junction held 18 bases outside the gene matches. Germline V gene lookup returns CDR1 KGHSH and CDR2 LQKENI. The CDR3 is 19 amino acids. CDR3 in amino acids: CASSPDSRDRGFTDTEAFF. CDR3 nucleotides: TGTGCCAGCTCACCCGATTCTCGTGACAGGGGCTTTACGGACACTGAAGCTTTCTTT.

The V and J genes are TRBV5-1 and TRBJ2-2; D call uncertain. CDR1 and CDR2 from the germline V gene are SGHRS and YFSETQ. This CDR3 is 15 amino acids long. Trimming cost V 1 base and J 2 bases, with 9 bases left between them. This CDR3 is CASSLSVGNTGELFF. In DNA, the CDR3 is TGCGCCAGCAGCTTGTCAGTTGGCAACACCGGGGAGCTGTTTTTT.

This chain uses TRBV28 with TRBJ1-1, with D unclear. Germline V lookup: CDR1 MDHEN, CDR2 SYDVKM. Trimming removed 7 bases from V and 0 bases from J, with 9 bases in between. The CDR3 extends over 13 amino acids. The CDR3 nucleotides are TGTGCCAGCAAGACCCGGTTGAACACTGAAGCTTTCTTT. It yields the protein CASKTRLNTEAFF. The whole variable domain, remainder taken from reference TRBV28 and TRBJ1-1, is DVKVTQSSRYLVKRTGEKVFLECVQDMDHENMFWYRQDPGLGLRLIYFSYDVKMKEKGDIPEGYSVSREKKERFSLILESASTNQTSMYLCASKTRLNTEAFFGQGTRLTVV.

In DNA form, the CDR3 reads TGTGCCAGCAGCTTGACAGGGGGAGATACGCAGTATTTT. This sequence encodes CASSLTGGDTQYF. This chain links TRBV5-4 with TRBJ2-3, with TRBD1 matching 8 bases. The CDR3 extends over 13 amino acids. Trimming took 1 base from V and 5 from J; bases not matched to a gene: 0. CDR1 and CDR2 from the germline V gene are SGHNT and YYREEE (reference sequence). The variable domain in full, completed from reference TRBV5-4 and TRBJ2-3, reads ETGVTQSPTHLIKTRGQQVTLRCSSQSGHNTVSWYQQALGQGPQFIFQYYREEENGRGNFPPRFSGLQFPNYSSELNVNALELDDSALYLCASSLTGGDTQYFGPGTRLTVL.

The chain joins TRBV7-8 to TRBJ2-1, with TRBD2 matching over 7 bases. The CDR3 covers 18 residues. Unmatched junction bases numbered 13, after V lost 5 bases and J lost 0 bases. Germline V CDR1 and CDR2: SGHVS, FQNEAQ. The DNA of the CDR3 is TGTGCCAGCAGCCCGGACGCGGGGGTTTGGAGCTCCTACAATGAGCAGTTCTTC. It is translated as CASSPDAGVWSSYNEQFF.

The rearrangement links TRBV6-1 to TRBJ2-2; 11 bases agree with TRBD1. CDR1 is MNHNS and CDR2 is SASEGT in the germline V gene. V was pared by 3 bases and J by 4 bases, with 1 base of the junction left unmatched. CDR3 length equals 15 residues. CDR3 amino acids: CASSEGTGGTGELFF. The CDR3 DNA reads as TGTGCCAGCAGTGAGGGGACAGGGGGCACCGGGGAGCTGTTTTTT.

V gene TRBV5-1 combines with J gene TRBJ1-4, with 8 bases fitting TRBD1. J gave up 7 bases and V 3 bases, and 5 bases lay outside the gene matches. Germline lookup yields CDR1 SGHRS and CDR2 YFSETQ. This CDR3 region has 14 residues. This chain's CDR3 is CASSSGQGGEKLFF. In DNA form, the CDR3 reads TGCGCCAGCAGCTCAGGACAGGGAGGTGAAAAACTGTTTTTT.

The chain is built from TRBV5-1 and TRBJ2-7; 9 nucleotides line up with TRBD1. V shed 6 bases and J 2 bases; nucleotides not matched to a gene: 6. This CDR3 comprises 14 residues. Per germline, CDR1 SGHRS and CDR2 YFSETQ. The chain's CDR3 is CASTLTGGAYEQYF. DNA of the CDR3: TGCGCCAGCACACTCACAGGGGGCGCCTACGAGCAGTACTTC.

This clone was seen more than once but under ten times. The chain carries TRBV7-9 and TRBJ1-1; D is undetermined. Germline V CDR1 and CDR2: SEHNR, FQNEAQ (reference sequence). CDR3 length: 16 amino acids. Trimming removed 4 bases at V and 5 bases at J, with 20 bases between. For the CDR3, the DNA is TGTGCCAGCAGCTCCCTAAGGTGGGGAGACGGGACTGAAGCTTTCTTT. It codes for CASSSLRWGDGTEAFF.

V and J are TRBV6-5 and TRBJ2-7, with D tentatively TRBD1 (6 bases). The CDR3 extends over 14 amino acids. V was trimmed by 2 bases and J by 1 base, leaving 9 bases between them. Germline CDR1 reads MNHEY; CDR2 reads SVGAGI. This chain's CDR3 is CASSYTGTSYEQYF. The CDR3 nucleotides are TGTGCCAGCAGTTACACTGGGACATCCTACGAGCAGTACTTC.

This clone was seen a handful of times. The chain employs TRBV7-3 and TRBJ2-7; D not certain. Germline-derived CDR1 and CDR2 are SGHTA and FQGTGA. The CDR3 spans 13 residues. The V end was cut by 0 bases, the J end by 3 bases, with 6 bases between. The CDR3 DNA reads TGTGCCAGCAGCTTAACCCTTGGCTACGAGCAGTACTTC. Residues: CASSLTLGYEQYF.

This clone was picked up a small number of times. The chain joins TRBV10-3 to TRBJ1-2; no clear D gene. This CDR3 has 14 amino acids. Germline CDR1 is ENHRY and CDR2 is SYGVKD. V was shortened by 3 bases and J by 0 bases, with 8 bases between the two germline ends. The CDR3 spells CAISEGGTNYGYTF. In DNA, the CDR3 is TGTGCCATCAGTGAAGGCGGCACTAACTATGGCTACACCTTC.

The chain joins TRBV5-1 to TRBJ2-5; D is ambiguous. The CDR3 contains 11 residues. Germline V gene lookup returns CDR1 SGHRS and CDR2 YFSETQ. The V end was cut by 3 bases, the J end by 5 bases, with 5 bases between. For the CDR3, the DNA is TGCGCCAGCAGCTCTGGGGAGACCCAGTACTTC. This sequence encodes CASSSGETQYF. Supplemented by reference TRBV5-1 and TRBJ2-5, the full variable domain reads KAGVTQTPRYLIKTRGQQVTLSCSPISGHRSVSWYQQTPGQGLQFLFEYFSETQRNKGNFPGRFSGRQFSNSRSEMNVSTLELGDSALYLCASSSGETQYFGPGTRLLVL.

The chain recombines TRBV5-1 with TRBJ2-5, with D uncertain. CDR3 length: 13 residues. Germline lookup yields CDR1 SGHRS and CDR2 YFSETQ. V lost 4 bases to trimming and J lost 1 base, with 8 bases between them. The CDR3 loop is CASSPSPQETQYF. CDR3 DNA sequence: TGCGCCAGCAGCCCGTCACCCCAAGAGACCCAGTACTTC.

J is TRBJ1-1 and V is TRBV10-3, with 7 nucleotides matching TRBD1. This CDR3 has 12 residues. CDR1 and CDR2 (germline): ENHRY, SYGVKD. Losses at the gene ends were 5 bases for V and 5 bases for J; bases not matched to a gene: 2. This CDR3 is CAISTGVTEAFF. The CDR3 region has the DNA TGTGCCATCAGTACAGGGGTTACTGAAGCTTTCTTT.

The chain combines TRBV5-1 with TRBJ2-7; TRBD1 agrees at 7 bases. V lost 4 bases to trimming and J lost 3 bases; unmatched junction nucleotides: 7. Germline values: CDR1 SGHRS, CDR2 YFSETQ. The CDR3 consists of 14 residues. CDR3 loop: CASSTQGPRYEQYF. DNA of the CDR3: TGCGCCAGCAGCACACAGGGGCCTCGCTACGAGCAGTACTTC.

The chain uses TRBV2 and TRBJ2-7; possibly TRBD1 or TRBD2 for D (5 bases each). The CDR3 covers 13 residues. CDR1 and CDR2 (germline): SNHLY, FYNNEI. The V end was cut by 9 bases, the J end by 4 bases, with 16 bases between. CDR3 protein: CASTQGGRYEQYF. Here the CDR3 DNA reads TGTGCCAGTACCCAGGGTGGGAGATACGAGCAGTACTTC.

This CDR3 is CASSFQSYGYTF. CDR3 DNA sequence: TGTGCCAGCAGTTTCCAAAGCTATGGCTACACCTTC. The genes are TRBV12-3 or TRBV12-4 and TRBJ1-2; D remains unclear. The V and J ends lost 3 bases and 4 bases respectively, with 6 bases between them. The CDR3 length is 12 residues.

This sequence joins TRBV11-1 and TRBJ1-2, with D uncertain. The CDR3 covers 15 residues. The V gene lost 5 bases and the J gene lost 6 bases, with 19 bases spanning the gap. Germline loops: CDR1 SGHAT, CDR2 FQDESV (reference sequence). DNA of the CDR3: TGTGCCAGCAGCCGACCGGAAAGGGTCTGGGATGGCTACACCTTC. Protein product: CASSRPERVWDGYTF.

Only a few counts were recorded for this clone. This chain links TRBV27 with TRBJ1-5; no definite D call. The germline CDR1 and CDR2 sequences are MNHEY and SMNVEV (reference sequence). This CDR3 comprises 15 residues. Trimming took off 4 bases at V and 2 bases at J, with 12 bases between the two ends. The CDR3: CASSSRAGGNQPQHF. The CDR3 region has the DNA TGTGCCAGCAGTTCCCGGGCCGGCGGCAATCAGCCCCAGCATTTT.